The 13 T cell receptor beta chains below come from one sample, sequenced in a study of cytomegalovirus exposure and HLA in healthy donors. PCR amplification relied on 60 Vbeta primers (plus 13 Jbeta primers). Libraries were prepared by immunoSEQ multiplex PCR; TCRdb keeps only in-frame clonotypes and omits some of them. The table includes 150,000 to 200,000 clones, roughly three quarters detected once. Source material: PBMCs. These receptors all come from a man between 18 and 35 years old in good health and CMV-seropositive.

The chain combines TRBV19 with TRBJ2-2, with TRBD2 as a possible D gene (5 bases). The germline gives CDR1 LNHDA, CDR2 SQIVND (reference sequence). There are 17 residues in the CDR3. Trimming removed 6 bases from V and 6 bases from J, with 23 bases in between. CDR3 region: CASRNGRIEIGAGELFF. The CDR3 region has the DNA TGTGCCAGTAGGAATGGACGAATAGAGATCGGGGCCGGGGAGCTGTTTTTT.

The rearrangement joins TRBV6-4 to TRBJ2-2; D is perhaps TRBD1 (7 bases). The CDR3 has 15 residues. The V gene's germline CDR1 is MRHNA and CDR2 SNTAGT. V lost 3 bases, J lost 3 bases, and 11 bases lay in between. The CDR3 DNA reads TGTGCCAGCAGTGAGGAGGGGGCGGACACCGGGGAGCTGTTTTTT. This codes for CASSEEGADTGELFF.

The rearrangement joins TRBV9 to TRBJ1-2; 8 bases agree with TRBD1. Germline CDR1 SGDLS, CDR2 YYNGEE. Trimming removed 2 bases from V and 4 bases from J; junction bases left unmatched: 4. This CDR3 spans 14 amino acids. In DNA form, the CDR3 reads TGTGCCAGCAGCGTCGACAGGGGACGCTATGGCTACACCTTC. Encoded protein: CASSVDRGRYGYTF.

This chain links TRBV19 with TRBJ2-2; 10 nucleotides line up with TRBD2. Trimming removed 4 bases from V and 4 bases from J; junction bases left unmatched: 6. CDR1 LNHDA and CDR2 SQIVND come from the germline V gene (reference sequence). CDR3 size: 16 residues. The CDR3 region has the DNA TGTGCCAGTAGTACTAGCGGGAGATCGGGCACCGGGGAGCTGTTTTTT. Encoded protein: CASSTSGRSGTGELFF.

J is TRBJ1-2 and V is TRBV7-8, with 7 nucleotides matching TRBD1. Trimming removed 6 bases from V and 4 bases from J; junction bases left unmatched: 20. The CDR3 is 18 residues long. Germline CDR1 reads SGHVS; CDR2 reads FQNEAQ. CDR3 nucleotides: TGTGCCAGCAGACGCTCGTCGGGACCGCCGGGACAGACCTATGGCTACACCTTC. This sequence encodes CASRRSSGPPGQTYGYTF.

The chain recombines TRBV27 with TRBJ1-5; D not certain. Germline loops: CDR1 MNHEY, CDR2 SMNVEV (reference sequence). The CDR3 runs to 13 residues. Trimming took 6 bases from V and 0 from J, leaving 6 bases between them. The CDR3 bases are TGTGCCAGCAGGGGCCTTAGCAATCAGCCCCAGCATTTT. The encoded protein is CASRGLSNQPQHF.

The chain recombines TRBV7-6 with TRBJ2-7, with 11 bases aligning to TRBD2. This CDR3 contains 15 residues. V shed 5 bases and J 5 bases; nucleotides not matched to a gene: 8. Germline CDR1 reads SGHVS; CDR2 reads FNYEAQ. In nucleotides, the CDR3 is TGTGCCAGCAGCAATAGCGGGGGGGCATTAAACGAGCAGTACTTC. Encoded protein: CASSNSGGALNEQYF.

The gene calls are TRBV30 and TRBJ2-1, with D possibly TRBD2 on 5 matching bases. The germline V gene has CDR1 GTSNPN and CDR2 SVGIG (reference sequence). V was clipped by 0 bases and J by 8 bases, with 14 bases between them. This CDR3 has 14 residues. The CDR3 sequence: CAWSVLVGVYEQFF. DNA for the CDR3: TGTGCCTGGAGTGTACTTGTCGGGGTGTATGAGCAGTTCTTC.

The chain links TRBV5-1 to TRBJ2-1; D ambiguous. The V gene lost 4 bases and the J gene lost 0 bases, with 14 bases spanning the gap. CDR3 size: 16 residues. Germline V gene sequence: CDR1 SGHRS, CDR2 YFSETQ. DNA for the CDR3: TGCGCCAGCAGCCCGTCGACAAGGATCTCCTACAATGAGCAGTTCTTC. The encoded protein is CASSPSTRISYNEQFF.

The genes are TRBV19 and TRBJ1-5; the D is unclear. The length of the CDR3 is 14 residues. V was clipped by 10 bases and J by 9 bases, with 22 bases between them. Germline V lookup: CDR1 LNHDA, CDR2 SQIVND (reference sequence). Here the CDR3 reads CAIQEPGPRGPQHF. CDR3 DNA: TGTGCCATCCAGGAGCCAGGCCCTCGGGGGCCCCAGCATTTT.

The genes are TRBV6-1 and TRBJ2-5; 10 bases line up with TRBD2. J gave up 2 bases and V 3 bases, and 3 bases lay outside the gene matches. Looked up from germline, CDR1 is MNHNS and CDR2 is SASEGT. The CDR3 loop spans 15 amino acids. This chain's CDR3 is CASSDNSGGQETQYF. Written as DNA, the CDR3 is TGTGCCAGCAGTGATAATAGCGGGGGGCAAGAGACCCAGTACTTC.

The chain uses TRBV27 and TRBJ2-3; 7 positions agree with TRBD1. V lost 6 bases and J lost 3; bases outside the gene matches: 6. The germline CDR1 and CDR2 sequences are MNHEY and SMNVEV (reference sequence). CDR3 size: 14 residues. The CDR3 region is CASRGTVGTDTQYF. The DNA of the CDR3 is TGTGCCAGCAGAGGGACAGTCGGTACAGATACGCAGTATTTT.

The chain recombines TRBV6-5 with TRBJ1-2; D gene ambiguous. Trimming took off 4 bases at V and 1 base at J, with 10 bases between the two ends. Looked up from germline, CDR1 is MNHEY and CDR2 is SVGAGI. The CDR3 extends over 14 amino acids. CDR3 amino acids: CASSSGVLNYGYTF. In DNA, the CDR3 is TGTGCCAGCAGTTCCGGGGTACTTAACTATGGCTACACCTTC.